The rows below give T cell receptor beta chains drawn from one sample of a study of T cell changes during pregnancy in multiple sclerosis. Clones were read by immunoSEQ multiplex PCR, and TCRdb kept only the in-frame ones, dropping some. The sample has over 70,000 clones, about 90% seen once. The source material was peripheral blood, sampled in the first trimester of pregnancy. The receptors derive from a female donor in good health, enrolled as a control in a pregnancy study. CDR3s include the opening cysteine and the closing phenylalanine or tryptophan. Fields, in order: clone size, D gene, J gene, V gene, CDR3 length, CDR3 protein, CDR3 DNA. D genes are given only for firm matches. Not all rows give a size; the values are once, few, many and, for expanded clones, a class.

abundance: -; d_gene: TRBD1; j_gene: TRBJ1-4; v_gene: TRBV27; len: 16; CDR3aa: CASSDHGGTANEKLFF; CDR3nt: TGTGCCAGCAGTGACCACGGTGGGACAGCTAATGAAAAACTGTTTTTT
abundance: -; d_gene: -; j_gene: TRBJ2-5; v_gene: TRBV2; len: 14; CDR3aa: CASSSTGLEETQYF; CDR3nt: TGTGCCAGCAGTTCTACAGGGCTGGAGGAGACCCAGTACTTC
abundance: -; d_gene: -; j_gene: TRBJ2-7; v_gene: TRBV28; len: 18; CDR3aa: CASSSNPLFRPPPYEQYF; CDR3nt: TGTGCCAGCAGTTCCAATCCCCTATTCAGGCCTCCCCCCTACGAGCAGTACTTC
abundance: -; d_gene: -; j_gene: TRBJ2-7; v_gene: TRBV7-2; len: 14; CDR3aa: CASSFSGTSYEQYF; CDR3nt: TGTGCCAGCAGCTTTAGCGGAACCTCGTACGAGCAGTACTTC
abundance: -; d_gene: TRBD2; j_gene: TRBJ2-1; v_gene: TRBV10-2; len: 15; CDR3aa: CASREIAGIRNEQFF; CDR3nt: TGCGCCAGCAGAGAAATAGCGGGAATTAGGAATGAGCAGTTCTTC
abundance: once; d_gene: TRBD2; j_gene: TRBJ2-1; v_gene: TRBV5-1; len: 15; CDR3aa: CASSPLAGGYNEQFF; CDR3nt: TGCGCCAGCAGTCCACTAGCGGGAGGGTACAATGAGCAGTTCTTC
abundance: -; d_gene: TRBD2; j_gene: TRBJ2-3; v_gene: TRBV5-4; len: 13; CDR3aa: CASTNSGGDTQYF; CDR3nt: TGTGCCAGCACCAATAGCGGGGGAGATACGCAGTATTTT
abundance: -; d_gene: TRBD1; j_gene: TRBJ2-5; v_gene: TRBV6-1; len: 16; CDR3aa: CASSEAPGTGVETQYF; CDR3nt: TGTGCCAGCAGTGAAGCGCCCGGGACAGGTGTAGAGACCCAGTACTTC
abundance: once; d_gene: TRBD2; j_gene: TRBJ2-1; v_gene: TRBV5-1; len: 15; CDR3aa: CASSLIPGGENEQFF; CDR3nt: TGCGCCAGCAGCTTGATCCCGGGGGGTGAGAATGAGCAGTTCTTC
abundance: -; d_gene: -; j_gene: TRBJ2-2; v_gene: TRBV19; len: 13; CDR3aa: CASNRVETGELFF; CDR3nt: TGTGCCAGTAACAGGGTGGAGACCGGGGAGCTGTTTTTT
abundance: -; d_gene: -; j_gene: TRBJ2-7; v_gene: TRBV7-8; len: 15; CDR3aa: CASSLDGAGTYEQYF; CDR3nt: TGTGCCAGCAGCTTAGATGGGGCGGGGACCTACGAGCAGTACTTC
abundance: once; d_gene: -; j_gene: TRBJ2-7; v_gene: TRBV18; len: 15; CDR3aa: CASSPSGAVAYEQYF; CDR3nt: TGTGCCAGCTCACCGTCAGGGGCCGTAGCCTACGAGCAGTACTTC
abundance: -; d_gene: TRBD2; j_gene: TRBJ2-1; v_gene: TRBV7-8; len: 15; CDR3aa: CASSTRLAGYNEQFF; CDR3nt: TGTGCCAGCAGCACCCGACTAGCGGGATACAATGAGCAGTTCTTC
abundance: -; d_gene: TRBD1; j_gene: TRBJ2-7; v_gene: TRBV11-2; len: 14; CDR3aa: CASSPDRGRSEQYF; CDR3nt: TGTGCCAGCAGCCCGGACAGGGGGCGGAGCGAGCAGTACTTC
abundance: -; d_gene: TRBD2; j_gene: TRBJ2-2; v_gene: TRBV7-9; len: 15; CDR3aa: CASSPAGRSTGELFF; CDR3nt: TGTGCCAGCAGCCCAGCGGGAAGGTCCACCGGGGAGCTGTTTTTT
abundance: -; d_gene: -; j_gene: TRBJ1-4; v_gene: TRBV6-5; len: 14; CDR3aa: CASSKGTTNEKLFF; CDR3nt: TGTGCCAGCAGTAAGGGGACAACTAATGAAAAACTGTTTTTT
abundance: -; d_gene: -; j_gene: TRBJ2-7; v_gene: TRBV5-1; len: 13; CDR3aa: CASSFGHSYEQYF; CDR3nt: TGCGCCAGCAGCTTCGGACACTCCTACGAGCAGTACTTC
abundance: -; d_gene: TRBD2; j_gene: TRBJ2-7; v_gene: TRBV11-2; len: 15; CDR3aa: CASSSRLAGPYEQYF; CDR3nt: TGTGCCAGCAGCTCTCGACTAGCGGGACCTTACGAGCAGTACTTC
abundance: -; d_gene: -; j_gene: TRBJ2-1; v_gene: TRBV27; len: 16; CDR3aa: CASSFLGTGFYNEQFF; CDR3nt: TGTGCCAGCAGTTTCCTAGGTACAGGGTTCTACAATGAGCAGTTCTTC
abundance: -; d_gene: -; j_gene: TRBJ2-2; v_gene: TRBV7-9; len: 16; CDR3aa: CASSFSTYTDTGELFF; CDR3nt: TGTGCCAGCAGCTTTTCGACATACACGGACACCGGGGAGCTGTTTTTT
abundance: -; d_gene: -; j_gene: TRBJ2-1; v_gene: TRBV25-1; len: 15; CDR3aa: CASSELRQGGNEQFF; CDR3nt: TGTGCCAGCAGTGAATTGCGGCAGGGAGGCAATGAGCAGTTCTTC
abundance: -; d_gene: -; j_gene: TRBJ1-5; v_gene: TRBV10-3; len: 17; CDR3aa: CAISERGGGYSNQPQHF; CDR3nt: TGTGCCATCAGTGAGAGGGGGGGAGGTTACAGCAATCAGCCCCAGCATTTT
abundance: -; d_gene: TRBD2; j_gene: TRBJ2-2; v_gene: TRBV19; len: 14; CDR3aa: CASSASGSSGELFF; CDR3nt: TGTGCCAGTAGTGCTAGCGGGAGTTCCGGGGAGCTGTTTTTT
abundance: -; d_gene: TRBD2; j_gene: TRBJ2-3; v_gene: TRBV28; len: 15; CDR3aa: CASSTGGVPSDTQYF; CDR3nt: TGTGCCAGCAGTACTGGGGGGGTTCCGTCAGATACGCAGTATTTT
abundance: -; d_gene: TRBD1; j_gene: TRBJ2-7; v_gene: TRBV6-1; len: 14; CDR3aa: CASSEKGASYEQYF; CDR3nt: TGTGCCAGCAGTGAAAAGGGGGCTTCTTACGAGCAGTACTTC
abundance: -; d_gene: TRBD1; j_gene: TRBJ2-7; v_gene: TRBV2; len: 15; CDR3aa: CASSESSQGAAEQYF; CDR3nt: TGTGCCAGCAGTGAATCTAGTCAGGGGGCAGCCGAGCAGTACTTC
abundance: -; d_gene: -; j_gene: TRBJ1-4; v_gene: TRBV28; len: 14; CDR3aa: CASRRGAAGEKLFF; CDR3nt: TGTGCCAGCCGGCGGGGGGCAGCGGGAGAAAAACTGTTTTTT
abundance: -; d_gene: -; j_gene: TRBJ1-1; v_gene: TRBV19; len: 14; CDR3aa: CASSIRELNTEAFF; CDR3nt: TGTGCCAGTAGTATAAGGGAGCTGAACACTGAAGCTTTCTTT
abundance: -; d_gene: -; j_gene: TRBJ1-2; v_gene: TRBV30; len: 15; CDR3aa: CAWTPDSTNHRGYTF; CDR3nt: TGTGCCTGGACTCCTGATAGTACGAACCATCGGGGCTACACCTTC
abundance: -; d_gene: TRBD2; j_gene: TRBJ2-5; v_gene: TRBV5-4; len: 15; CDR3aa: CASSLAASGSETQYF; CDR3nt: TGTGCCAGCAGCTTGGCGGCTAGCGGGAGTGAGACCCAGTACTTC
abundance: -; d_gene: -; j_gene: TRBJ2-2; v_gene: TRBV7-6; len: 15; CDR3aa: CASSLTARDTGELFF; CDR3nt: TGTGCCAGCAGCCTGACAGCCCGAGACACCGGGGAGCTGTTTTTT
abundance: once; d_gene: TRBD1; j_gene: TRBJ2-5; v_gene: TRBV6-5; len: 15; CDR3aa: CASRKQGSGRETQYF; CDR3nt: TGTGCCAGCAGGAAACAGGGGTCGGGAAGAGAGACCCAGTACTTC
abundance: -; d_gene: TRBD2; j_gene: TRBJ2-2; v_gene: TRBV5-1; len: 16; CDR3aa: CASSLAPSGNTGELFF; CDR3nt: TGCGCCAGCAGCTTGGCACCTAGCGGGAACACCGGGGAGCTGTTTTTT
abundance: -; d_gene: -; j_gene: TRBJ2-3; v_gene: TRBV5-1; len: 15; CDR3aa: CASSPLDSMKDTQYF; CDR3nt: TGCGCCAGCAGCCCCCTTGACAGTATGAAAGATACGCAGTATTTT
abundance: once; d_gene: -; j_gene: TRBJ1-5; v_gene: TRBV14; len: 13; CDR3aa: CASSQNSNQPQHF; CDR3nt: TGTGCCAGCAGCCAAAATAGTAATCAGCCCCAGCATTTT
abundance: -; d_gene: TRBD2; j_gene: TRBJ2-1; v_gene: TRBV7-2; len: 16; CDR3aa: CASSLVWAGGPREQFF; CDR3nt: TGTGCCAGCAGCTTAGTGTGGGCGGGAGGGCCTCGCGAGCAGTTCTTC
abundance: -; d_gene: TRBD1; j_gene: TRBJ2-7; v_gene: TRBV18; len: 15; CDR3aa: CASSPGAGGFYEQYF; CDR3nt: TGTGCCAGCTCACCGGGTGCAGGGGGATTCTACGAGCAGTACTTC
abundance: -; d_gene: -; j_gene: TRBJ1-1; v_gene: TRBV13; len: 14; CDR3aa: CASSLSGMNTEAFF; CDR3nt: TGTGCCAGCAGCTTATCGGGGATGAACACTGAAGCTTTCTTT
abundance: -; d_gene: -; j_gene: TRBJ2-2; v_gene: TRBV21-1; len: 14; CDR3aa: CASSKGSYSGELFF; CDR3nt: TGTGCCAGCAGCAAAGGTTCGTACTCCGGGGAGCTGTTTTTT
abundance: -; d_gene: TRBD1; j_gene: TRBJ2-5; v_gene: TRBV19; len: 14; CDR3aa: CASSTGQPWETQYF; CDR3nt: TGTGCCAGTAGTACGGGACAGCCCTGGGAGACCCAGTACTTC
abundance: -; d_gene: TRBD1; j_gene: TRBJ2-1; v_gene: TRBV20-1; len: 10; CDR3aa: CSAIRQGVIF; CDR3nt: TGCAGTGCTATTAGACAGGGCGTAATCTTC
abundance: few; d_gene: -; j_gene: TRBJ1-1; v_gene: TRBV29-1; len: 11; CDR3aa: CSVARGSEAFF; CDR3nt: TGCAGCGTTGCCAGGGGCTCTGAAGCTTTCTTT
abundance: -; d_gene: TRBD1; j_gene: TRBJ2-5; v_gene: TRBV4-1; len: 16; CDR3aa: CASSQDGDSRQETQYF; CDR3nt: TGCGCCAGCAGCCAAGATGGGGACAGCCGTCAAGAGACCCAGTACTTC
abundance: few; d_gene: -; j_gene: TRBJ2-1; v_gene: TRBV5-1; len: 15; CDR3aa: CASSFPGTQPNEQFF; CDR3nt: TGCGCCAGCAGCTTTCCCGGGACTCAACCCAATGAGCAGTTCTTC
abundance: -; d_gene: -; j_gene: TRBJ2-3; v_gene: TRBV29-1; len: 13; CDR3aa: CSSSPRQTDTQYF; CDR3nt: TGCAGCTCCTCCCCCCGACAGACAGATACGCAGTATTTT
abundance: -; d_gene: TRBD1; j_gene: TRBJ1-1; v_gene: TRBV2; len: 16; CDR3aa: CASRVFPGTGIAEAFF; CDR3nt: TGTGCCAGCAGAGTATTTCCCGGGACAGGGATAGCTGAAGCTTTCTTT
abundance: -; d_gene: TRBD2; j_gene: TRBJ2-3; v_gene: TRBV14; len: 18; CDR3aa: CASSQSTSGRLTTDTQYF; CDR3nt: TGTGCCAGCAGCCAGAGTACTAGCGGGAGACTGACCACAGATACGCAGTATTTT
abundance: -; d_gene: TRBD1; j_gene: TRBJ2-7; v_gene: TRBV11-2; len: 17; CDR3aa: CASSLDLEGGQGYEQYF; CDR3nt: TGTGCCAGCAGCTTAGATCTGGAGGGGGGACAGGGCTACGAGCAGTACTTC
abundance: -; d_gene: -; j_gene: TRBJ2-1; v_gene: TRBV2; len: 12; CDR3aa: CASTQGFYEQFF; CDR3nt: TGTGCCAGCACTCAGGGTTTCTATGAGCAGTTCTTC
abundance: -; d_gene: -; j_gene: TRBJ2-5; v_gene: TRBV11-3; len: 13; CDR3aa: CASSITGYETQYF; CDR3nt: TGTGCCAGCAGCATAACAGGGTACGAGACCCAGTACTTC
abundance: -; d_gene: -; j_gene: TRBJ1-1; v_gene: TRBV5-1; len: 15; CDR3aa: CASSLVGVMNTEAFF; CDR3nt: TGCGCCAGCAGCTTGGTCGGAGTTATGAACACTGAAGCTTTCTTT
abundance: few; d_gene: -; j_gene: TRBJ1-1; v_gene: TRBV6-1; len: 13; CDR3aa: CASRDSSNTEAFF; CDR3nt: TGTGCCAGCAGGGACTCCTCGAACACTGAAGCTTTCTTT
abundance: -; d_gene: -; j_gene: TRBJ2-4; v_gene: TRBV7-2; len: 16; CDR3aa: CASSLSGHLAKNIQYF; CDR3nt: TGTGCCAGCAGCTTATCGGGACACCTAGCCAAAAACATTCAGTACTTC
abundance: -; d_gene: -; j_gene: TRBJ2-5; v_gene: TRBV19; len: 12; CDR3aa: CASRSGSETQYF; CDR3nt: TGTGCCAGTAGATCCGGGAGCGAGACCCAGTACTTC
abundance: -; d_gene: TRBD2; j_gene: TRBJ2-7; v_gene: TRBV11-3; len: 16; CDR3aa: CASSPDPGLASLGQYF; CDR3nt: TGTGCCAGCAGCCCCGACCCGGGACTAGCATCCTTAGGGCAGTACTTC